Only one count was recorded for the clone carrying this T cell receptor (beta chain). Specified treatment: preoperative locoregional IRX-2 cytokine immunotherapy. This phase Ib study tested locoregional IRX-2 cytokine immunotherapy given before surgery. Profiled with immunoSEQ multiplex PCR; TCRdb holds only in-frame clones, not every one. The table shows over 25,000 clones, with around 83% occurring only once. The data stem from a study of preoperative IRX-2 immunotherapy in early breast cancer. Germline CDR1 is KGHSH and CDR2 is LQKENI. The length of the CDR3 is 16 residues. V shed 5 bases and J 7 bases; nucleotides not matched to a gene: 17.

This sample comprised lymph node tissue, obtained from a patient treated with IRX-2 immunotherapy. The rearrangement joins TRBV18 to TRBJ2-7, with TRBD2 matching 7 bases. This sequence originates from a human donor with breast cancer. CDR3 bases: TGTGCCAGCTCATCTTACCTGGGGGGGACCGGAAAGGAGCAGTACTTC. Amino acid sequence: CASSSYLGGTGKEQYF.